This record concerns one TCR beta chain sequence. The antigen remains unidentified. Using approximately 200 ng DNA, some 30,000 T cell genomes, the sorted-subset replicate PCRs were run. TCRdb keeps only in-frame clones here, not all; method: immunoSEQ multiplex PCR. The sample contains more than 2,000,000 clones, 85% to 95% of which appear only once. The CDR3 has 15 amino acids. Germline CDR1 reads SGHRS; CDR2 reads YFSETQ. Trimming shortened V by 0 bases and J by 5 bases, and 15 bases separated the two germline ends. These data belong to a study of shared clonotypes between healthy human individuals. Findings and limits, study-wide: Incompleteness in sorted-subset sequencing, despite large depth, was shown by rarefaction.

Partitioning of CD4+ cells yielded a CD45RA+ naive subset and a CD45RA-negative memory subset. The chain recombines TRBV5-1 with TRBJ2-7; no reliable D call. This receptor was obtained from a man aged 18 to 29 in good health. Some clones in this sample may be carry-over from other donors' samples. Material: naive CD4+ T cells from PBMCs. Subset given: CD45RA+ positively selected. The CDR3 nucleotides read TGCGCCAGCAGCTTGGGTCATCGAGTTTACCACGAGCAGTACTTC. It specifies CASSLGHRVYHEQYF.